The 27 T cell receptor beta chains reported below all come from one sample, sequenced in a study of cytomegalovirus exposure and HLA in healthy donors. Primers for the PCR totalled 60 Vbeta and 13 Jbeta. Clones were read by immunoSEQ multiplex PCR, and TCRdb kept only the in-frame ones, dropping some. The table records about 140,000 clones, 75% of them present only once. Source material: PBMCs. Receptor source: a man aged 35-49 years in good health and CMV-seronegative.

The V gene is TRBV5-6, the J gene TRBJ1-2, with no clear D. The V end was cut by 0 bases, the J end by 7 bases, with 10 bases between. The CDR3 covers 13 residues. Germline CDR1 SGHDT, CDR2 YYEEEE. Written as DNA, the CDR3 is TGTGCCAGCAGCTTGGACTACCGAGGTGGCTACACCTTC. It yields the protein CASSLDYRGGYTF.

The chain employs TRBV5-1 and TRBJ2-2; 7 nucleotides line up with TRBD1. Germline V gene sequence: CDR1 SGHRS, CDR2 YFSETQ. This CDR3 contains 14 residues. Trimming at V came to 6 bases and at J to 1 base, leaving 3 bases not matched to a gene. CDR3: CASNQGVNTGELFF. CDR3 bases: TGCGCCAGCAATCAGGGGGTGAACACCGGGGAGCTGTTTTTT.

This rearrangement joins TRBV5-1 to TRBJ1-1; 9 nucleotides agree with TRBD1. The CDR3 contains 17 residues. Trimming removed 4 bases from V and 6 bases from J; junction bases left unmatched: 16. Germline lookup yields CDR1 SGHRS and CDR2 YFSETQ. This CDR3 is CASSRVPGQGTVAEAFF. The CDR3 region has the DNA TGCGCCAGCAGCCGGGTCCCGGGACAGGGTACCGTGGCTGAAGCTTTCTTT.

The chain employs TRBV5-1 and TRBJ1-5, with a possible D match to TRBD1 (5 bases). Per germline, CDR1 SGHRS and CDR2 YFSETQ. The V and J ends lost 1 base and 5 bases respectively, with 19 bases between them. The CDR3 is made up of 17 amino acids. The chain's CDR3 is CASSLSGGAPHDQPQHF. In nucleotides, the CDR3 is TGCGCCAGCAGCTTGAGCGGCGGGGCCCCTCACGATCAGCCCCAGCATTTT.

The J gene is TRBJ2-4, the V gene TRBV19; D uncertain. The germline CDR1 and CDR2 sequences are LNHDA and SQIVND (reference sequence). V dropped 3 bases and J dropped 1 base, with 4 bases sitting between them. CDR3 length equals 13 residues. CDR3 sequence (DNA): TGTGCCAGTAGTATTGAGGCCAAAAACATTCAGTACTTC. Protein: CASSIEAKNIQYF.

The chain joins TRBV28 to TRBJ1-2; tentatively, D is TRBD1 (6 bases). Germline loops: CDR1 MDHEN, CDR2 SYDVKM. This CDR3 region has 14 residues. V shed 0 bases and J shed 4 bases, with 9 bases lying between them. The CDR3 region has the DNA TGTGCCAGCAGTTTATGGCCAGGGGCCTATGGCTACACCTTC. Translated: CASSLWPGAYGYTF.

This rearrangement joins TRBV9 to TRBJ2-7; D might be TRBD1 (6 bases). The germline CDR1 and CDR2 sequences are SGDLS and YYNGEE. This CDR3 is built from 15 residues. The V end was cut by 0 bases, the J end by 0 bases, with 10 bases between. CDR3 protein: CASSVATGSSYEQYF. Here the CDR3 DNA reads TGTGCCAGCAGCGTAGCGACAGGAAGCTCCTACGAGCAGTACTTC.

CDR3 coding DNA: TGTGCCAGCACCCGGGACAGCCAAGAGACCCAGTACTTC. Encoded protein: CASTRDSQETQYF. The chain links TRBV2 to TRBJ2-5, with TRBD1 matching 7 bases. Trimming took 7 bases from V and 1 from J; bases not matched to a gene: 3. The CDR3 totals 13 residues. Germline CDR1 SNHLY, CDR2 FYNNEI.

The V call is TRBV6-5, the J call TRBJ2-2, with D perhaps matching TRBD1 (6 bases). Between the trimmed V and J ends, which lost 6 bases and 4 bases, there was a span of 12 bases. Germline CDR1 reads MNHEY; CDR2 reads SVGAGI. The CDR3 covers 14 residues. For the CDR3, the DNA is TGTGCCAGCAGAATCCAGGGGAGCACCGGGGAGCTGTTTTTT. This sequence encodes CASRIQGSTGELFF.

V gene TRBV27 combines with J gene TRBJ2-7; a weak D match, TRBD1 (6 bases). The germline V and J ends were trimmed by 2 bases and 0 bases, with 11 bases remaining between them. The CDR3 covers 15 residues. The germline V gene has CDR1 MNHEY and CDR2 SMNVEV (reference sequence). The CDR3, as DNA: TGTGCCAGCAGTTTAACTGAGGACAGCTCCTACGAGCAGTACTTC. Translated: CASSLTEDSSYEQYF.

This clone showed up just once. The gene calls are TRBV29-1 and TRBJ1-1; D remains ambiguous. CDR3 size: 15 residues. V was cut by 0 bases and J by 3 bases, with 14 bases left in between. Germline CDR1 SQVTM, CDR2 ANQGSEA. The CDR3 sequence is CSVEDTVTRDTEAFF. The CDR3 region has the DNA TGCAGCGTTGAAGATACGGTTACGAGGGACACTGAAGCTTTCTTT.

This rearrangement joins TRBV5-1 to TRBJ2-1; 7 bases are a match to TRBD1. CDR1 and CDR2 from the germline V gene are SGHRS and YFSETQ. CDR3 length: 16 residues. V shed 4 bases, J shed 3 bases, and the junction held 10 bases outside the gene matches. CDR3 residues: CASSRRDSPFYNEQFF. As DNA, the CDR3 is TGCGCCAGCAGCCGCCGGGACAGCCCTTTCTACAATGAGCAGTTCTTC.

The chain is built from TRBV4-1 and TRBJ1-5; D may be TRBD1 (5 bases). The germline gives CDR1 MGHRA, CDR2 YSYEKL. The length of the CDR3 is 15 residues. Trimming cost V 1 base and J 6 bases, with 13 bases left between them. CDR3 nucleotides: TGCGCCAGCAGCCAAGGGCAGGGTTTAGGTCAGCCCCAGCATTTT. It is translated as CASSQGQGLGQPQHF.

This clone appeared a few times. The V gene is TRBV28, the J gene TRBJ1-2; possibly TRBD1 for D (5 bases). The germline V gene encodes CDR1 MDHEN and CDR2 SYDVKM. The germline V and J ends were trimmed by 3 bases and 4 bases, with 15 bases remaining between them. The CDR3 loop spans 15 amino acids. CDR3 nucleotides: TGTGCCAGCAGTTTTGGCGTAGGGGCCTTCTATGGCTACACCTTC. This codes for CASSFGVGAFYGYTF.

This clone has a handful of counts. The gene calls are TRBV7-2 and TRBJ1-2; 10 bases are shared with TRBD1. This CDR3 is built from 12 residues. Per the germline V gene, CDR1 is SGHTA and CDR2 is FQGNSA. Trimming at V came to 11 bases and at J to 3 bases, leaving 3 bases not matched to a gene. For the CDR3, the DNA is TGTGCCGGGGGACAGGGGTACTATGGCTACACCTTC. Its translation is CAGGQGYYGYTF.

The CDR3 DNA reads as TGTGCCAGCAGCTTTTGGCAGGGGGCGAACGAAAAACTGTTTTTT. Its translation is CASSFWQGANEKLFF. The V gene is TRBV7-2, the J gene TRBJ1-4; 8 positions match TRBD1. Germline V gene data show CDR1 as SGHTA and CDR2 as FQGNSA. V was pared by 3 bases and J by 8 bases, with 8 bases of the junction left unmatched. This CDR3 has 15 amino acids. Full variable domain (outside the CDR3, taken from reference TRBV7-2 and TRBJ1-4): GAGVSQSPSNKVTEKGKDVELRCDPISGHTALYWYRQSLGQGLEFLIYFQGNSAPDKSGLPSDRFSAERTGGSVSTLTIQRTQQEDSAVYLCASSFWQGANEKLFFGSGTQLSVL.

This clone was recorded once. The chain is built from TRBV18 and TRBJ1-1; 8 positions agree with TRBD1. This CDR3 region has 15 residues. V trimming: 3 bases; J trimming: 4 bases; junction bases outside the gene matches: 7. Germline V gene data show CDR1 as KGHSH and CDR2 as LQKENI. In DNA, the CDR3 is TGTGCCAGCTCACCCATGACAGGGGCCGCCACTGAAGCTTTCTTT. Its protein is CASSPMTGAATEAFF.

This clone was counted only a few times. The CDR3 sequence: CASSATNQPQHF. The DNA of the CDR3 is TGTGCCAGCAGCGCCACAAATCAGCCCCAGCATTTT. The chain couples TRBV5-4 to TRBJ1-5; D ambiguous. Germline V lookup: CDR1 SGHNT, CDR2 YYREEE (reference sequence). Trimming removed 4 bases at V and 4 bases at J, with 6 bases between. The CDR3 runs 12 residues. Together with reference TRBV5-4 and TRBJ1-5, the CDR3 gives the full variable domain: ETGVTQSPTHLIKTRGQQVTLRCSSQSGHNTVSWYQQALGQGPQFIFQYYREEENGRGNFPPRFSGLQFPNYSSELNVNALELDDSALYLCASSATNQPQHFGDGTRLSIL.

CDR3 region: CASSLDRTEKLFF. The CDR3 bases are TGCGCCAGCAGCTTGGACAGAACCGAAAAACTGTTTTTT. The chain employs TRBV5-1 and TRBJ1-4; D remains unclear. The V end was cut by 0 bases, the J end by 8 bases, with 8 bases between. Germline V CDR1 and CDR2: SGHRS, YFSETQ. CDR3 length: 13 residues.

The chain joins TRBV27 to TRBJ2-7; D may be TRBD2 (6 bases). Germline V gene sequence: CDR1 MNHEY, CDR2 SMNVEV (reference sequence). This CDR3 region has 16 residues. V lost 7 bases and J 3 bases, leaving 22 bases between the germline ends. CDR3 in DNA: TGTGCCAGCAACGCCCTCAAAACGGGGGAGAGCTACGAGCAGTACTTC. The encoded protein is CASNALKTGESYEQYF.

This clone appeared a single time. A read error is possible here, since a much larger clone lies one base away. CDR3: CASSQLRQGLNEKLFF. The CDR3 DNA reads TGTGCCAGCAGCCAGTTGAGGCAGGGACTCAATGAAAAACTGTTTTTT. This chain joins TRBV7-9 and TRBJ1-4; TRBD1 is a possible D gene (5 bases). The CDR3 is 16 residues long. The V gene's germline CDR1 is SEHNR and CDR2 FQNEAQ (reference sequence). V was trimmed by 5 bases and J by 5 bases, leaving 18 bases between them.

V usage is TRBV7-6 and J usage is TRBJ2-7, with 7 bases that match TRBD1. Germline CDR1 reads SGHVS; CDR2 reads FNYEAQ. Trimming at V came to 3 bases and at J to 5 bases, leaving 10 bases not matched to a gene. This CDR3 has 15 amino acids. The DNA for the CDR3 is TGTGCCAGCAGCTTTTGGACAGGTCTCCTTGACGAGCAGTACTTC. Encoded protein: CASSFWTGLLDEQYF.

In this sample, this clone turned up a few times. The genes are TRBV6-5 and TRBJ1-2; D remains unclear. CDR3 length equals 12 residues. Trimming left V 5 bases short and J 0 bases short, with 4 bases between. The germline CDR1 and CDR2 sequences are MNHEY and SVGAGI. The CDR3 bases are TGTGCCAGCAGTGCGGCTAACTATGGCTACACCTTC. Its translation is CASSAANYGYTF.

V gene TRBV4-1 combines with J gene TRBJ2-6; 7 bases map to TRBD1. Germline V gene data show CDR1 as MGHRA and CDR2 as YSYEKL. The CDR3 sequence is 20 residues long. The J segment lost 0 bases and the V segment lost 1 base, leaving 12 bases of the junction unmatched. The CDR3 nucleotides are TGCGCCAGCAGCCAAGTCGAGAGTCACAGGGGATCCTCTGGGGCCAACGTCCTGACTTTC. Amino acid sequence: CASSQVESHRGSSGANVLTF.

This chain uses TRBV4-1 with TRBJ1-5, with D unresolved. Trimming removed 0 bases at V and 9 bases at J, with 9 bases between. Germline assignment: CDR1 MGHRA and CDR2 YSYEKL. The CDR3 length is 13 residues. The CDR3 reads CASSQEERGPQHF. CDR3 bases: TGCGCCAGCAGCCAAGAAGAACGGGGGCCCCAGCATTTT.

J is TRBJ1-4 and V is TRBV7-2, with D possibly matching TRBD1 (6 bases). V lost 1 base and J lost 3, with 12 bases in between. CDR1 and CDR2 from the germline V gene are SGHTA and FQGNSA. The CDR3 length is 16 residues. The CDR3 region has the DNA TGTGCCAGCAGCTTAGTCCAGCCAGGGGCTAATGAAAAACTGTTTTTT. Amino acids: CASSLVQPGANEKLFF.

V gene TRBV18 combines with J gene TRBJ2-2, with a weak D call TRBD2 (6 bases). CDR1 KGHSH and CDR2 LQKENI come from the germline V gene. V lost 2 bases and J 2 bases, leaving 15 bases between the germline ends. The CDR3 extends over 17 amino acids. The CDR3 nucleotides are TGTGCCAGCTCACCAAACACCGCTAGCGTCAACACCGGGGAGCTGTTTTTT. Translating it yields CASSPNTASVNTGELFF.